This T cell receptor (beta chain) was found in a study of molecular identifiers for immune sequencing clone quantification. Study background: The replicates split RNA from roughly 20,000 or 100,000 naive CD8 cells five ways and sequenced four. Overall study results and limits: Clones exceeding 20 RNA copies carried over 99% of effector molecules but under 1% of naive-cell molecules.

Researchers sorted naive CD8 T cells as cells that were CD8+CD4-CCR7+CD45RA+. This clonotype was detected only a few times. Its antigen is currently unknown. Looked up from germline, CDR1 is MNHEY and CDR2 is SMNVEV (reference sequence). This CDR3 is built from 17 residues. With 0 bases removed from V and 3 bases from J, the gap between germline ends came to 12 bases. A single record per CDR3 protein comes from TCRdb applying MiXCR to the PCR reads. The sample carries approximately 680,000 distinct CDR3 sequences, approximately 24% recorded once. The chain carries TRBV27 and TRBJ1-6, with D unclear. The sequenced sample was naive CD8+ T cells from blood, with Jurkat cell RNA spiked in. Subset meaning: FACS-sorted CD8+CD4-CCR7+CD45RA+ naive T cells. This TCR derives from a human donor in good health. Some libraries in this study had Jurkat cell RNA spiked in. The CDR3 protein is CASSLSVGSLYNSPLHF. The CDR3, as DNA: TGTGCCAGCAGTTTATCGGTGGGGTCTCTCTATAATTCACCCCTCCACTTT.